This T cell receptor beta chain was sequenced for a study of tumor-infiltrating lymphocytes in localized non-small cell lung cancer. Points from the study as a whole: No T-cell fraction difference was seen between IM1 and IM2 tumors.

Generated by immunoSEQ multiplex PCR, the TCRdb table keeps only in-frame clones and is missing some. The sample yields around 17,000 clones, over 75% seen once. To note about this clone: Its specificity is not known.

The CDR3 loop spans 13 amino acids. V dropped 2 bases and J dropped 5 bases, with 10 bases sitting between them. From germline, CDR1 is SGHDT and CDR2 YYEEEE. This receptor was taken from a human donor with non-small cell lung cancer. Sequenced material: uninvolved lung tissue not adjacent to the tumor. J is TRBJ2-5 and V is TRBV5-6, with D possibly matching TRBD1 (6 bases). The CDR3 nucleotides read TGTGCCAGCAGCTTAAGACAGGCCGAGACCCAGTACTTC. Its translation is CASSLRQAETQYF.